This T cell receptor beta chain is from a study of blood T cell repertoires in COVID-19. Looking at the study overall: Sites across the United States, Italy and Spain contributed samples from acute and convalescent COVID-19. In each case, the material was cDNA or gDNA derived from T cells, B-cell-depleted T cells, or PBMCs.

As processed by the authors: Reference gene primers were amplified, and this amplification served to estimate nucleated cell counts. Libraries were prepared by immunoSEQ multiplex PCR; TCRdb keeps only in-frame clonotypes and omits some of them. That table is the source of V, J and clone size, and D and trimming were worked out from the DNA. The sample has about 150,000 clones, under 85% seen once. The ends were cut back, 4 bases at V and 7 bases at J, with 19 bases in the middle. The CDR3 sequence is 15 residues long. Germline V CDR1 and CDR2: LGHDT, YNNKEL (reference sequence). J is TRBJ1-2 and V is TRBV3-1 (or the pseudogene TRBV3-2); D gene uncertain. The sequencing input was peripheral blood. This clonotype was sampled from a man aged 60 to 75 with COVID-19, enrolled during active disease. The CDR3 here is CASSLTERFKGGYTF. As DNA, the CDR3 is TGTGCCAGCAGCCTAACGGAGAGGTTCAAAGGTGGCTACACCTTC.